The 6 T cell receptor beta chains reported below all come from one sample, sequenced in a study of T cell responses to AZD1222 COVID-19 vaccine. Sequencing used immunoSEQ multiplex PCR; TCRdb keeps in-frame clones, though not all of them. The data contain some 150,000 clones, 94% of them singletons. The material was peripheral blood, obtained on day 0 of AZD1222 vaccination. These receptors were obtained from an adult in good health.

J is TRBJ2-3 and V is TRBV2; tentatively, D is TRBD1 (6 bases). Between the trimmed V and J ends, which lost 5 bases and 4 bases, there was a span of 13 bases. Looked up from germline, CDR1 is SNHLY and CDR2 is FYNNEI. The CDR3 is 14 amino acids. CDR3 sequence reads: CASSYAGAPDTQYF. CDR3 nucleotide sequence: TGTGCCAGCAGTTATGCAGGGGCCCCAGATACGCAGTATTTT. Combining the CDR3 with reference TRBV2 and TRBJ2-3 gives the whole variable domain EPEVTQTPSHQVTQMGQEVILRCVPISNHLYFYWYRQILGQKVEFLVSFYNNEISEKSEIFDDQFSVERPDGSNFTLKIRSTKLEDSAMYFCASSYAGAPDTQYFGPGTRLTVL.

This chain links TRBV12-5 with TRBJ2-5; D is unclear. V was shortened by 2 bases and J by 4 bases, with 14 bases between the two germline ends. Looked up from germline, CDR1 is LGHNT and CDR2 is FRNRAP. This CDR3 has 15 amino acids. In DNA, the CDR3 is TGTGCTAGTGGTTTGACCACCGGGCTTGGAGAGACCCAGTACTTC. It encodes CASGLTTGLGETQYF.

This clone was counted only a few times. The chain's CDR3 is CASSFRGQQNEKLFF. The CDR3 DNA sequence: TGCGCCAGCAGCTTTAGGGGACAGCAGAATGAAAAACTGTTTTTT. This chain joins TRBV5-1 and TRBJ1-4; 7 nucleotides agree with TRBD1. This CDR3 region has 15 residues. Germline V CDR1 and CDR2: SGHRS, YFSETQ. With 2 bases clipped from V and 5 bases from J, the junction kept 6 bases outside the gene matches.

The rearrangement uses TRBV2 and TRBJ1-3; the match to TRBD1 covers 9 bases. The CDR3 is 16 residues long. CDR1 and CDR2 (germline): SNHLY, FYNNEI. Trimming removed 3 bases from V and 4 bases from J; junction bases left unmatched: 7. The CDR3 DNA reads TGTGCCAGCAGTGAGTACAGGGGGCCAGGCGGAAACACCATATATTTT. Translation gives CASSEYRGPGGNTIYF.

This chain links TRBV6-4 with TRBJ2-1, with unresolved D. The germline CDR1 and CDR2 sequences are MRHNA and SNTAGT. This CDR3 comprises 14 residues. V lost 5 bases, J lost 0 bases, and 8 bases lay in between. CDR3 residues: CASSLLVSYNEQFF. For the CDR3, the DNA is TGTGCCAGCAGTCTTCTCGTCTCCTACAATGAGCAGTTCTTC.

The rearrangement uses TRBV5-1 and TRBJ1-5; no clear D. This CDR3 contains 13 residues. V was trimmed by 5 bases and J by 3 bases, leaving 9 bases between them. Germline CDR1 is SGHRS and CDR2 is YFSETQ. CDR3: CASSVGYNQPQHF. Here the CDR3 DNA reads TGCGCCAGCAGTGTCGGTTACAATCAGCCCCAGCATTTT. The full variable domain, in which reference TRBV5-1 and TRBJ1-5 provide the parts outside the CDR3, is KAGVTQTPRYLIKTRGQQVTLSCSPISGHRSVSWYQQTPGQGLQFLFEYFSETQRNKGNFPGRFSGRQFSNSRSEMNVSTLELGDSALYLCASSVGYNQPQHFGDGTRLSIL.